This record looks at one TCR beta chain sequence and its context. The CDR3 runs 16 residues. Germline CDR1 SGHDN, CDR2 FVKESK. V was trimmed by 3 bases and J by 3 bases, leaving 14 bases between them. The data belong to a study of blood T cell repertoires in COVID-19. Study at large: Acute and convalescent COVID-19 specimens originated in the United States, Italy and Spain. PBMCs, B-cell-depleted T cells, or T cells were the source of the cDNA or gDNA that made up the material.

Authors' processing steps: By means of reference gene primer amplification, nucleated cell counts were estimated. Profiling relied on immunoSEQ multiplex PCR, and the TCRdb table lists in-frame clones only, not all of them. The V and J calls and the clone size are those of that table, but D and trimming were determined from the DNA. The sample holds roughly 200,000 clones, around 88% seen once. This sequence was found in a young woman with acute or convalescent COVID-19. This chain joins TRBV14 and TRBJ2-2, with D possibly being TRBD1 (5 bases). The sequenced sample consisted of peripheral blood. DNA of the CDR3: TGTGCCAGCAGCCATAGGGTTGGCAGGGACACCGGGGAGCTGTTTTTT. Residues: CASSHRVGRDTGELFF.